Each of the 22 T cell receptor beta chains below was sequenced from the same sample in a study of human T cells and chemical hapten exposure. MiXCR was run by TCRdb on the RACE reads, yielding one entry per CDR3 protein. This table has approximately 400,000 distinct CDR3 sequences, approximately 5.1% appearing once. Time point in this sample: pre-sensitization, week 0. As to treatment: therapeutic diphenylcyclopropenone sensitization with weekly scalp DPC. The source material was whole blood, sampled in connection with sensitization to the hapten diphenylcyclopropenone (DPC). The source of these receptors is a woman between 45 and 60 years old with alopecia areata. Some clones in this sample may be carry-over from other donors' samples.

This clonotype was seen only a few times. The chain combines TRBV29-1 with TRBJ2-7, with TRBD1 matching over 7 bases. The CDR3 length is 12 residues. Germline V gives CDR1 SQVTM, CDR2 ANQGSEA. V was clipped by 6 bases and J by 1 base; unmatched bases: 3. In DNA, the CDR3 is TGCAGCGTCCCGGGACAGTCCTACGAGCAGTACTTC. Translated: CSVPGQSYEQYF.

This clonotype showed up many times. This rearrangement joins TRBV4-2 to TRBJ2-1; 7 bases are shared with TRBD2. This CDR3 is built from 16 residues. The germline gives CDR1 LGHNA, CDR2 YNFKEQ. V gave up 0 bases and J gave up 2 bases; unmatched junction bases: 4. This CDR3 reads CASSQDRLAAYNEQFF. The CDR3 DNA follows: TGTGCCAGCAGCCAAGATCGCCTAGCGGCCTACAATGAGCAGTTCTTC.

Ten or more counts support this clonotype. The CDR3 DNA follows: TGCGCCAGCAGCCAAGTAACAGGGTTAAGCTATGGCTACACCTTC. Amino acid sequence: CASSQVTGLSYGYTF. The chain links TRBV4-3 to TRBJ1-2, with D perhaps matching TRBD1 (6 bases). Trimming removed 1 base at V and 4 bases at J, with 13 bases between. This CDR3 is built from 15 residues. Germline assignment: CDR1 LGHNA and CDR2 YSLEER.

This clonotype has just a few counts. The CDR3 DNA reads as TGTGCCAGCAGTTTTGGAGGGGCCCATCAGCCCCAGCATTTT. It is translated as CASSFGGAHQPQHF. The chain is built from TRBV27 and TRBJ1-5; a weak D match, TRBD1 (5 bases). The CDR3 consists of 14 residues. V was clipped by 3 bases and J by 5 bases, with 11 bases between them. CDR1 MNHEY and CDR2 SMNVEV come from the germline V gene (reference sequence).

The V and J genes are TRBV2 and TRBJ1-3, with D perhaps matching TRBD1 (5 bases). V was pared by 10 bases and J by 4 bases, with 11 bases between. Germline V CDR1 and CDR2: SNHLY, FYNNEI. The CDR3 contains 12 residues. The CDR3 here is CATRDVGNTIYF. DNA for the CDR3: TGTGCCACTAGGGACGTCGGAAACACCATATATTTT.

The chain is built from TRBV20-1 and TRBJ1-3; 8 bases are a match to TRBD1. The CDR3 runs 14 residues. The V and J ends lost 3 bases and 5 bases, in that order; junction bases with no gene match: 6. Germline V lookup: CDR1 DFQATT, CDR2 SNEGSKA (reference sequence). CDR3 coding DNA: TGCAGTGCTAGTAGGCAGGGGGCTAGAAACACCATATATTTT. Protein: CSASRQGARNTIYF.

There are a few counts of this clonotype. The chain couples TRBV12-3 or TRBV12-4 to TRBJ2-1; D may correspond to TRBD1 or TRBD2 (5 bases each). V was clipped by 5 bases and J by 7 bases, with 15 bases between them. CDR3 length: 14 residues. The CDR3 nucleotides are TGTGCCAGCAGTCCGACCCGGTGGGGGAATGAGCAGTTCTTC. Protein sequence: CASSPTRWGNEQFF.

This clonotype was seen ten or more times. This rearrangement joins TRBV12-3 or TRBV12-4 to TRBJ1-5; tentative D call: TRBD1 (5 bases). This CDR3 contains 12 residues. Trimming took 7 bases from V and 6 from J, leaving 10 bases between them. DNA of the CDR3: TGTGCCAGCACCCACGGGGGTCAGCCCCAGCATTTT. As protein: CASTHGGQPQHF.

The chain combines TRBV11-2 with TRBJ1-5, with 9 bases matching TRBD1. Germline V gene data show CDR1 as SGHAT and CDR2 as FQNNGV. With V trimmed by 5 bases and J by 6 bases, 14 bases remained unmatched. The CDR3 spans 17 residues. The CDR3 here is CASSPGYKQGASQPQHF. CDR3 bases: TGTGCCAGCAGCCCGGGATACAAACAGGGGGCTAGTCAGCCCCAGCATTTT.

Many counts were recorded for this clonotype. The rearrangement joins TRBV7-8 to TRBJ2-3; TRBD2 matches 8 bases. The V gene end was trimmed by 3 bases and the J gene end by 3 bases; junction bases not matched to a gene: 11. Per the germline V gene, CDR1 is SGHVS and CDR2 is FQNEAQ. CDR3 length: 17 amino acids. This CDR3 is CASSFLPAGVGTDTQYF. The CDR3 nucleotides read TGTGCCAGCAGCTTTCTACCAGCGGGAGTGGGAACAGATACGCAGTATTTT.

The chain recombines TRBV12-3 or TRBV12-4 with TRBJ2-1; no clear D. The germline V and J ends were trimmed by 2 bases and 8 bases, with 10 bases remaining between them. The CDR3 loop spans 13 amino acids. The CDR3, as DNA: TGTGCCAGCAGTTTAATCGCGTATGATGAGCAGTTCTTC. Translated, it gives CASSLIAYDEQFF.

This sequence joins TRBV20-1 and TRBJ1-5; the D gene is possibly TRBD1 (5 bases). Looked up from germline, CDR1 is DFQATT and CDR2 is SNEGSKA (reference sequence). V lost 4 bases to trimming and J lost 4 bases, with 11 bases between them. The CDR3 loop spans 13 amino acids. The CDR3 reads CSATAGKNQPQHF. CDR3 DNA: TGCAGTGCTACGGCAGGGAAGAATCAGCCCCAGCATTTT.

The chain has TRBV27 and TRBJ2-5, with D tentatively TRBD2 (5 bases). The V gene's germline CDR1 is MNHEY and CDR2 SMNVEV (reference sequence). The CDR3 is 15 residues long. V was pared by 6 bases and J by 2 bases, with 16 bases between. CDR3 in amino acids: CASRPLRGIQETQYF. CDR3 sequence (DNA): TGTGCCAGCAGGCCACTTCGAGGGATACAAGAGACCCAGTACTTC.

This clonotype was detected only a few times. This chain uses TRBV4-1 with TRBJ2-5; D is uncertain. Looked up from germline, CDR1 is MGHRA and CDR2 is YSYEKL. Trimming pared 1 base from V and 4 bases from J, leaving 10 bases between. This CDR3 region has 14 residues. CDR3 DNA sequence: TGCGCCAGCAGCCAAGCCGGACCTATAGAGACCCAGTACTTC. Its protein is CASSQAGPIETQYF.

This clonotype was recorded at least ten times. The chain couples TRBV19 to TRBJ2-2; tentatively, D is TRBD1 or TRBD2 (5 bases each). V shed 5 bases and J shed 4 bases, with 17 bases lying between them. The germline V gene has CDR1 LNHDA and CDR2 SQIVND (reference sequence). The CDR3 loop spans 16 amino acids. CDR3 nucleotide sequence: TGTGCCAGTAGTCCCCGGGACGCCTCAAGCACCGGGGAGCTGTTTTTT. Translating gives CASSPRDASSTGELFF. The whole variable domain, filled in from reference TRBV19 and TRBJ2-2, reads DGGITQSPKYLFRKEGQNVTLSCEQNLNHDAMYWYRQDPGQGLRLIYYSQIVNDFQKGDIAEGYSVSREKKESFPLTVTSAQKNPTAFYLCASSPRDASSTGELFFGEGSRLTVL.

This clonotype was recorded a few times. V is TRBV24-1 and J is TRBJ1-1, with 11 nucleotides matching TRBD1. The V gene's germline CDR1 is KGHDR and CDR2 SFDVKD. The CDR3 runs 16 residues. V trimming: 3 bases; J trimming: 3 bases; junction bases outside the gene matches: 5. CDR3 in DNA: TGTGCCACCAGTGATAACCGGGACAGGGGGGACACTGAAGCTTTCTTT. Protein product: CATSDNRDRGDTEAFF.

The CDR3 region has the DNA TGTGCCAGCAGCCAACGCTCCGGGCTAGCGGGACCCTACAATGAGCAGTTCTTC. It encodes CASSQRSGLAGPYNEQFF. The chain links TRBV14 to TRBJ2-1; TRBD2 matches 9 bases. The CDR3 extends over 18 amino acids. Germline V gene lookup returns CDR1 SGHDN and CDR2 FVKESK. The V segment lost 2 bases and the J segment 2 bases; nucleotides outside the gene matches: 10.

This clonotype was observed at least ten times. The V and J genes are TRBV24-1 and TRBJ2-3; D unresolved. Trimming stripped 3 bases from V and 2 bases from J, with 8 bases between. Germline V gene lookup returns CDR1 KGHDR and CDR2 SFDVKD. This CDR3 spans 14 amino acids. The CDR3 protein is CATSDVQPTDTQYF. CDR3 DNA: TGTGCCACCAGTGATGTACAGCCCACAGATACGCAGTATTTT.

The chain is built from TRBV11-2 and TRBJ1-1, with D possibly matching TRBD1 (5 bases). This CDR3 spans 14 amino acids. The germline V gene encodes CDR1 SGHAT and CDR2 FQNNGV. Deletions cut 6 bases from V and 4 bases from J, with 15 bases between. The CDR3 protein is CASSEAGSTTEAFF. Written as DNA, the CDR3 is TGTGCCAGCAGTGAGGCAGGGTCGACCACTGAAGCTTTCTTT.

This clonotype showed up just a few times. The rearrangement joins TRBV28 to TRBJ1-1, with D possibly matching TRBD1 (6 bases). There are 16 residues in the CDR3. CDR1 is MDHEN, CDR2 SYDVKM, per germline. The ends were cut back, 2 bases at V and 4 bases at J, with 17 bases in the middle. CDR3 DNA: TGTGCCAGCAGTTTAAGGGGGGCGCTAAGAGGCACTGAAGCTTTCTTT. It specifies CASSLRGALRGTEAFF.

This clonotype was seen at least ten times. The genes are TRBV3-1 and TRBJ1-5; unclear D gene. This CDR3 contains 15 residues. V was cut by 1 base and J by 2 bases, with 9 bases left in between. Per germline, CDR1 LGHDT and CDR2 YNNKEL (reference sequence). CDR3 residues: CASSQAGVGNQPQHF. The CDR3 DNA reads as TGTGCCAGCAGCCAAGCCGGGGTCGGCAATCAGCCCCAGCATTTT. Full variable domain (missing parts from reference TRBV3-1 and TRBJ1-5): DTAVSQTPKYLVTQMGNDKSIKCEQNLGHDTMYWYKQDSKKFLKIMFSYNNKELIINETVPNRFSPKSPDKAHLNLHINSLELGDSAVYFCASSQAGVGNQPQHFGDGTRLSIL.

Only a few counts were recorded for this clonotype. The chain employs TRBV6-2 or TRBV6-3 and TRBJ1-2; no definite D call. V was clipped by 3 bases and J by 4 bases, with 6 bases between them. The CDR3 has 12 residues. Germline lookup yields CDR1 MNHEY and CDR2 SVGEGT. CDR3 region: CASSYSLYGYTF. Written as DNA, the CDR3 is TGTGCCAGCAGTTATAGCCTCTATGGCTACACCTTC.